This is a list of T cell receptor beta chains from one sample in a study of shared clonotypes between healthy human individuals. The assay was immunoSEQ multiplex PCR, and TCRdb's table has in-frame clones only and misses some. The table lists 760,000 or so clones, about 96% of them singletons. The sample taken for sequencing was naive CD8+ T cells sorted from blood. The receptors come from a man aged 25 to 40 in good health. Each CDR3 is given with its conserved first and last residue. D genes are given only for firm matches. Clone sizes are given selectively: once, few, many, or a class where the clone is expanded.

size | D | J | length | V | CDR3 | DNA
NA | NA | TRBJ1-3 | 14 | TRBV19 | CASSIGDSGNTIYF | TGTGCCAGTAGTATCGGAGACTCTGGAAACACCATATATTTT
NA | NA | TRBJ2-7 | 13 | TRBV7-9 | CASSSPYGYEQYF | TGTGCCAGCAGCTCCCCTTACGGCTACGAGCAGTACTTC
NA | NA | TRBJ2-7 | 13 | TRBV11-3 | CASSPRHDYEQYF | TGTGCCAGCAGCCCCCGACACGACTACGAGCAGTACTTC
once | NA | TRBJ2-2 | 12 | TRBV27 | CASSLNTGELFF | TGTGCCAGCAGTTTGAACACCGGGGAGCTGTTTTTT
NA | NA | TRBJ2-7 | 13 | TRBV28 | CASSFLESYEQYF | TGTGCCAGCAGTTTTCTAGAGTCCTACGAGCAGTACTTC
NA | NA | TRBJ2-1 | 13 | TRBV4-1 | CASSQELVNEQFF | TGCGCCAGCAGCCAAGAACTAGTGAATGAGCAGTTCTTC
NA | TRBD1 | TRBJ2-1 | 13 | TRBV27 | CASSFSLTGEQFF | TGTGCCAGCAGTTTCTCGCTGACAGGGGAGCAGTTCTTC
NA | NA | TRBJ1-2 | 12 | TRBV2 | CASSENAFGYTF | TGTGCCAGCAGTGAAAATGCTTTCGGCTACACCTTC
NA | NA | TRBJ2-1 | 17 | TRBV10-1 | CASSEEPGPSSYNEQFF | TGCGCCAGCAGCGAAGAACCGGGTCCTAGCTCCTACAATGAGCAGTTCTTC
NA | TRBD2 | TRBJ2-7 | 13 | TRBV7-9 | CASSLAGGYEQYF | TGTGCCAGCAGCTTGGCGGGGGGCTACGAGCAGTACTTC
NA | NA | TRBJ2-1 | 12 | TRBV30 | CAWSARGREQFF | TGTGCCTGGAGTGCTCGGGGGCGGGAGCAGTTCTTC
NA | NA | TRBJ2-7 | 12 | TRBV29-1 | CSVLSDSYEQYF | TGCAGCGTCCTATCGGACAGTTACGAGCAGTACTTC
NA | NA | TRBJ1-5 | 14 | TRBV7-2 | CASSLMTVNQPQHF | TGTGCCAGCAGCTTAATGACAGTTAATCAGCCCCAGCATTTT
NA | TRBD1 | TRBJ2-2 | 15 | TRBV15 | CATSRDRGIAGELFF | TGTGCCACCAGCAGGGACAGGGGAATTGCCGGGGAGCTGTTTTTT
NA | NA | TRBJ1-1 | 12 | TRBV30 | CAWSDRTVEAFF | TGTGCCTGGAGCGACAGGACAGTCGAAGCTTTCTTT
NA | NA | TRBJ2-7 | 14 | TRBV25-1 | CASRSRGGYHEQYF | TGTGCCAGCAGGTCCAGGGGGGGGTACCACGAGCAGTACTTC
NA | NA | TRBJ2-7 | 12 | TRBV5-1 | CASLGPSYEQYF | TGCGCCAGCCTCGGACCCTCGTACGAGCAGTACTTC